Listed here are 21 T cell receptor beta chains from one sample, sequenced in a study of blood T cell repertoires in COVID-19. Here immunoSEQ multiplex PCR was the method, and the copy in TCRdb shows in-frame clones only, minus some. Here the sample spans tens of thousands of clones, around 88% being singletons. Sequenced: peripheral blood. The receptors stem from a human donor in a cohort sampled during active COVID-19.

The rearrangement joins TRBV9 to TRBJ2-3; a possible D gene is TRBD2 (6 bases). Trimming removed 4 bases at V and 2 bases at J, with 17 bases between. The germline CDR1 and CDR2 sequences are SGDLS and YYNGEE. The CDR3 loop spans 16 amino acids. CDR3 amino acids: CASSPRLMGLTDTQYF. CDR3 DNA sequence: TGTGCCAGCAGCCCCCGTCTAATGGGACTCACAGATACGCAGTATTTT.

The rearrangement links TRBV5-1 to TRBJ2-2; possibly TRBD1 for D (6 bases). With 3 bases removed from V and 3 bases from J, the gap between germline ends came to 12 bases. Germline loops: CDR1 SGHRS, CDR2 YFSETQ. The CDR3 loop spans 15 amino acids. The CDR3 DNA is TGCGCCAGCAGCTCAAGGGGGACGGACACCGGGGAGCTGTTTTTT. Protein product: CASSSRGTDTGELFF.

The rearrangement uses TRBV24-1 and TRBJ2-5, with 7 bases identical to TRBD2. The CDR3 runs to 12 residues. Germline V CDR1 and CDR2: KGHDR, SFDVKD. V shed 9 bases, J shed 7 bases, and the junction held 7 bases outside the gene matches. The CDR3 nucleotides read TGTGCCACCTCAACAGGCGGGGGGACCCAGTACTTC. It is translated as CATSTGGGTQYF.

The chain links TRBV5-4 to TRBJ1-4; no reliable D call. V was trimmed by 4 bases and J by 7 bases, leaving 11 bases between them. CDR3 size: 13 residues. Germline V gene sequence: CDR1 SGHNT, CDR2 YYREEE (reference sequence). The CDR3 loop is CASSTGRIEKLFF. The DNA of the CDR3 is TGTGCCAGCAGCACGGGTCGCATTGAAAAACTGTTTTTT.

The chain joins TRBV30 to TRBJ2-5; 7 positions match TRBD2. The germline V gene encodes CDR1 GTSNPN and CDR2 SVGIG (reference sequence). The ends lost 2 bases at V and 5 bases at J; junction bases unmatched: 5. This CDR3 region has 13 residues. CDR3 protein: CAWSTGLGETQYF. The CDR3 region has the DNA TGTGCCTGGAGTACCGGACTAGGGGAGACCCAGTACTTC.

The gene calls are TRBV10-1 and TRBJ2-5, with TRBD2 matching over 10 bases. Germline CDR1 and CDR2: WNHNN and SYGVQD (reference sequence). The length of the CDR3 is 16 residues. V lost 0 bases to trimming and J lost 5 bases; unmatched junction nucleotides: 6. The CDR3 loop is CASSESIAGGRETQYF. The CDR3 region has the DNA TGCGCCAGCAGTGAGTCGATAGCGGGGGGTCGGGAGACCCAGTACTTC.

The J gene is TRBJ2-1, the V gene TRBV5-6; D is perhaps TRBD1 (5 bases). V lost 5 bases and J lost 4, with 10 bases in between. The length of the CDR3 is 13 residues. Per germline, CDR1 SGHDT and CDR2 YYEEEE. The CDR3 reads CASRKQVYNEQFF. CDR3 bases: TGTGCCAGCAGGAAACAGGTTTACAATGAGCAGTTCTTC.

This chain joins TRBV5-1 and TRBJ2-5, with TRBD2 matching 15 bases. Germline CDR1 reads SGHRS; CDR2 reads YFSETQ. With V trimmed by 2 bases and J by 5 bases, 10 bases remained unmatched. The CDR3 consists of 18 residues. In DNA, the CDR3 is TGCGCCAGCAGCTTCGGACTAGCGGGGGGGACCGCGGGGGAGACCCAGTACTTC. Translating it yields CASSFGLAGGTAGETQYF.

V and J are TRBV2 and TRBJ2-1; 7 positions match TRBD2. V dropped 8 bases and J dropped 1; count of bases not matched to a gene: 8. This CDR3 is built from 15 residues. Germline CDR1 and CDR2: SNHLY and FYNNEI. The CDR3 reads CASSPGGTSYNEQFF. The CDR3 DNA reads as TGTGCCAGCTCCCCGGGGGGTACTTCCTACAATGAGCAGTTCTTC. Based on the CDR3 plus reference TRBV2 and TRBJ2-1, the full variable domain is EPEVTQTPSHQVTQMGQEVILRCVPISNHLYFYWYRQILGQKVEFLVSFYNNEISEKSEIFDDQFSVERPDGSNFTLKIRSTKLEDSAMYFCASSPGGTSYNEQFFGPGTRLTVL.

About this clone itself: The junction departs from the called germline gene at one end, perhaps through a read error. V gene TRBV25-1 combines with J gene TRBJ2-7; TRBD1 might be the D (6 bases). Germline V gene data show CDR1 as MGHDK and CDR2 as SYGVNS. The CDR3 contains 13 residues. The CDR3 is CASSVAGAYEQYF. DNA for the CDR3: TGTGCCAGCAGTGTAGCAGGGGCCTATGAGCAGTACTTC.

The chain combines TRBV5-1 with TRBJ2-2; TRBD2 is a possible D gene (5 bases). This CDR3 has 15 residues. Germline CDR1 reads SGHRS; CDR2 reads YFSETQ. The V end lost 2 bases, the J end lost 0 bases, and 8 bases lay between the germline ends. The CDR3 DNA is TGCGCCAGCAGCTTAGCGGCGGCGAACACCGGGGAGCTGTTTTTT. Protein: CASSLAAANTGELFF.

This clone was observed once. V is TRBV9 and J is TRBJ2-2; 8 bases are shared with TRBD1. CDR1 and CDR2 (germline): SGDLS, YYNGEE. V gave up 7 bases and J gave up 2 bases; unmatched junction bases: 1. The CDR3 consists of 13 residues. The CDR3 sequence: CASGQGNTGELFF. CDR3 bases: TGTGCCAGCGGACAGGGAAACACCGGGGAGCTGTTTTTT. Supplemented by reference TRBV9 and TRBJ2-2, the full variable domain reads DSGVTQTPKHLITATGQRVTLRCSPRSGDLSVYWYQQSLDQGLQFLIQYYNGEERAKGNILERFSAQQFPDLHSELNLSSLELGDSALYFCASGQGNTGELFFGEGSRLTVL.

The genes are TRBV18 and TRBJ2-7, with TRBD1 matching over 8 bases. The CDR3 contains 14 residues. Trimming cost V 6 bases and J 0 bases; bases outside gene matches: 4. Germline assignment: CDR1 KGHSH and CDR2 LQKENI. The chain's CDR3 is CASSLTGDSYEQYF. CDR3 in DNA: TGTGCCAGCTCCCTGACAGGGGACTCCTACGAGCAGTACTTC.

The gene calls are TRBV7-9 and TRBJ1-2; 10 bases line up with TRBD1. The V gene's germline CDR1 is SEHNR and CDR2 FQNEAQ (reference sequence). This CDR3 has 16 amino acids. Trimming removed 4 bases from V and 8 bases from J; junction bases left unmatched: 13. The CDR3 region is CASSSGTGVPLGGYTF. CDR3 nucleotides: TGTGCCAGCAGCTCCGGGACAGGGGTGCCTTTGGGAGGCTACACCTTC.

The V gene is TRBV19, the J gene TRBJ2-2; D is perhaps TRBD2 (5 bases). The CDR3 is 15 amino acids. Trimming cost V 5 bases and J 1 base, with 11 bases left between them. Germline V gives CDR1 LNHDA, CDR2 SQIVND (reference sequence). The CDR3 reads CASSPLVWNTGELFF. Written as DNA, the CDR3 is TGTGCCAGTAGTCCACTAGTATGGAACACCGGGGAGCTGTTTTTT.

This clone was counted a single time. The chain is built from TRBV5-8 and TRBJ1-2, with D unresolved. The germline V and J ends were trimmed by 0 bases and 4 bases, with 16 bases remaining between them. Germline loops: CDR1 SGHTS, CDR2 YDEGEE. This CDR3 contains 16 residues. For the CDR3, the DNA is TGTGCCAGCAGCTTGGGCCTGGGCACATACCCCTATGGCTACACCTTC. Translation: CASSLGLGTYPYGYTF.

This clone was recorded a few times. The chain is built from TRBV25-1 and TRBJ2-7; possibly TRBD1 for D (5 bases). The CDR3 sequence is 14 residues long. Germline CDR1 is MGHDK and CDR2 is SYGVNS. V was clipped by 6 bases and J by 4 bases, with 16 bases between them. The CDR3 bases are TGTGCCAGCAGCGACACAAGACAGAGGTACGAGCAGTACTTC. It yields the protein CASSDTRQRYEQYF.

The chain carries TRBV19 and TRBJ1-2; perhaps TRBD1 as D (5 bases). The CDR3 extends over 14 amino acids. The V end lost 6 bases, the J end lost 7 bases, and 18 bases lay between the germline ends. Looked up from germline, CDR1 is LNHDA and CDR2 is SQIVND (reference sequence). The CDR3 DNA follows: TGTGCCAGTAGCTCCGACCAGGGTTTTACTGGCTACACCTTC. This sequence encodes CASSSDQGFTGYTF.

The chain uses TRBV11-2 and TRBJ2-2; possible D gene TRBD1, 5 bases. The CDR3 is 15 residues long. Germline V lookup: CDR1 SGHAT, CDR2 FQNNGV. V was clipped by 4 bases and J by 5 bases, with 14 bases between them. The DNA of the CDR3 is TGTGCCAGCAGCTCCGACAGCCGTAGGACCGGGGAGCTGTTTTTT. Protein: CASSSDSRRTGELFF.

This clone occurred once. The J gene is TRBJ2-3, the V gene TRBV7-9, with D perhaps TRBD1 (6 bases). CDR1 is SEHNR and CDR2 is FQNEAQ in the germline V gene (reference sequence). This CDR3 has 16 amino acids. V was pared by 9 bases and J by 0 bases, with 19 bases between. The DNA of the CDR3 is TGTGCCAGGGGCGAAATTTCGGGACAAAGCACAGATACGCAGTATTTT. Translating gives CARGEISGQSTDTQYF.

This clone was detected only once. V and J are TRBV6-7 and TRBJ1-2; 8 positions agree with TRBD1. TRBV6-7 is sorted into the ORF group, with uncertain function. The CDR3 contains 15 residues. J was trimmed by 2 bases and V by 6 bases; bases with no gene match: 8. The CDR3 here is CASRDGQGPNYGYTF. In DNA, the CDR3 is TGTGCCAGCAGGGACGGACAGGGCCCAAACTATGGCTACACCTTC.